These 13 T cell receptor beta chains came from one sample sequenced in a study of cytomegalovirus exposure and HLA in healthy donors. PCR employed 60 Vbeta and 13 Jbeta primers. The assay was immunoSEQ multiplex PCR, and TCRdb's table has in-frame clones only and misses some. The table has more than 200,000 clones, 60% to 80% seen once; the top ten hold around 1.7%. Specimen: PBMCs. These receptor sequences come from a man between 18 and 35 years old in good health and CMV-seronegative.

The J gene is TRBJ2-7, the V gene TRBV11-2; 13 bases are a match to TRBD2. There are 15 residues in the CDR3. V lost 4 bases to trimming and J lost 3 bases; unmatched junction nucleotides: 3. Germline CDR1 reads SGHAT; CDR2 reads FQNNGV. The CDR3 is CASSSGLAGVYEQYF. CDR3 bases: TGTGCCAGCAGCTCCGGACTAGCGGGAGTCTACGAGCAGTACTTC.

The rearrangement links TRBV4-2 to TRBJ2-7; possible D gene TRBD1, 5 bases. This CDR3 is built from 15 residues. The germline gives CDR1 LGHNA, CDR2 YNFKEQ. V dropped 4 bases and J dropped 0 bases, with 13 bases sitting between them. CDR3: CASSLSPDNSYEQYF. The CDR3 bases are TGTGCCAGCAGCCTTAGCCCGGACAACTCCTACGAGCAGTACTTC.

CDR3 nucleotides: TGTGCCAGCAGCCAGTCCGTCAGGGAGGGAGATACGCAGTATTTT. It yields the protein CASSQSVREGDTQYF. The chain links TRBV7-3 to TRBJ2-3; 7 bases are shared with TRBD2. CDR1 is SGHTA, CDR2 FQGTGA, per germline. This CDR3 is 15 amino acids long. J was trimmed by 5 bases and V by 5 bases; bases with no gene match: 10.

The rearrangement joins TRBV19 to TRBJ1-2, with 9 nucleotides matching TRBD1. From germline, CDR1 is LNHDA and CDR2 SQIVND (reference sequence). The J segment lost 7 bases and the V segment lost 4 bases, leaving 10 bases of the junction unmatched. The CDR3 contains 15 residues. The CDR3 here is CASSSGQGPILGYTF. In DNA, the CDR3 is TGTGCCAGTAGTAGCGGACAGGGGCCCATCCTTGGCTACACCTTC.

V gene TRBV4-2 combines with J gene TRBJ1-1; D call uncertain. The CDR3 spans 12 residues. CDR1 and CDR2 from the germline V gene are LGHNA and YNFKEQ. The ends were cut back, 0 bases at V and 7 bases at J, with 6 bases in the middle. The CDR3 loop is CASSQDSLEAFF. CDR3 nucleotides: TGTGCCAGCAGCCAAGATTCCCTTGAAGCTTTCTTT.

This chain's CDR3 is CAWSFGLAGGGSYEQYF. Here the CDR3 DNA reads TGTGCCTGGAGTTTTGGACTAGCGGGGGGCGGGTCCTACGAGCAGTACTTC. The chain couples TRBV30 to TRBJ2-7, with TRBD2 matching over 14 bases. The CDR3 loop spans 17 amino acids. With 2 bases clipped from V and 1 base from J, the junction kept 7 bases outside the gene matches. The germline V gene encodes CDR1 GTSNPN and CDR2 SVGIG (reference sequence).

This chain joins TRBV5-1 and TRBJ1-2, with D perhaps TRBD1 (5 bases). This CDR3 has 14 amino acids. Between the trimmed V and J ends, which lost 4 bases and 1 base, there was a span of 11 bases. Germline-derived CDR1 and CDR2 are SGHRS and YFSETQ. CDR3 nucleotide sequence: TGCGCCAGCAGCCCCAGGGTGGATAACTATGGCTACACCTTC. Its translation is CASSPRVDNYGYTF.

The V call is TRBV7-9, the J call TRBJ2-5, with 8 bases fitting TRBD1. CDR1 and CDR2 (germline): SEHNR, FQNEAQ (reference sequence). With V trimmed by 4 bases and J by 2 bases, 12 bases remained unmatched. The CDR3 length is 17 residues. CDR3 protein: CASSSAPGQDRQETQYF. The DNA for the CDR3 is TGTGCCAGCAGCTCCGCTCCGGGACAGGATAGACAAGAGACCCAGTACTTC.

CDR3 bases: TGTGCCAGTGTCCCGGGACAGGGGAACACTGAAGCTTTCTTT. Its translation: CASVPGQGNTEAFF. The rearrangement links TRBV2 to TRBJ1-1, with 9 bases aligning to TRBD1. The CDR3 consists of 14 residues. The J segment lost 1 base and the V segment lost 9 bases, leaving 6 bases of the junction unmatched. CDR1 and CDR2 (germline): SNHLY, FYNNEI. The variable domain in full, with the rest retrieved from reference TRBV2 and TRBJ1-1, is EPEVTQTPSHQVTQMGQEVILRCVPISNHLYFYWYRQILGQKVEFLVSFYNNEISEKSEIFDDQFSVERPDGSNFTLKIRSTKLEDSAMYFCASVPGQGNTEAFFGQGTRLTVV.

In this sample, this clone turned up a few times. This chain connects TRBV5-1 to TRBJ1-1, with no clear D. Trimming removed 4 bases from V and 8 bases from J, with 12 bases in between. Germline V CDR1 and CDR2: SGHRS, YFSETQ. The CDR3 contains 12 residues. In DNA, the CDR3 is TGCGCCAGCAGCAGAGACAAGGCGGAAGCTTTCTTT. As protein: CASSRDKAEAFF.

This sequence joins TRBV4-3 and TRBJ2-7; TRBD2 matches 8 bases. The CDR3 extends over 15 amino acids. V was clipped by 1 base and J by 3 bases; unmatched bases: 5. The germline V gene encodes CDR1 LGHNA and CDR2 YSLEER. DNA of the CDR3: TGCGCCAGCAGCCAAGGCGGGGGGATGGTCTACGAGCAGTACTTC. Translation: CASSQGGGMVYEQYF.

This chain connects TRBV7-3 to TRBJ2-3; D perhaps matches TRBD1 (6 bases). The germline V gene encodes CDR1 SGHTA and CDR2 FQGTGA. The CDR3 sequence is 13 residues long. The V gene lost 1 base and the J gene lost 5 bases, with 7 bases spanning the gap. The CDR3 sequence is CASSLRGGDTQYF. As DNA, the CDR3 is TGTGCCAGCAGCTTAAGAGGGGGAGATACGCAGTATTTT.

The chain couples TRBV27 to TRBJ1-1, with 7 positions matching TRBD1. The V gene's germline CDR1 is MNHEY and CDR2 SMNVEV (reference sequence). This CDR3 contains 16 residues. V lost 2 bases and J lost 6; bases outside the gene matches: 12. The CDR3 loop reads CASSLGPAGGLSEAFF. CDR3 nucleotide sequence: TGTGCCAGCAGTTTAGGTCCGGCAGGGGGTTTATCTGAAGCTTTCTTT.